Below are 30 T cell receptor beta chains sequenced from a single sample in a study of CXCR3-negative and CXCR3-positive naive CD8 T cells. Libraries of TRB cDNA were made by 5' RACE and carried UMIs. With the 5' RACE reads reprocessed, TCRdb shows one record per CDR3 protein and no DNA. This sample's table reports about 130,000 distinct CDR3 sequences. The sample was naive CXCR3- CD8+ T cells from blood. As to subset: CD45RO-CCR7+CD27+CD95- naive CD8+ T cells lacking CXCR3 (TNR3-). The receptors stem from a human donor in good health. Some clones in this sample may be carry-over from other donors' samples.

The V gene is TRBV7-9, the J gene TRBJ2-3. CDR1 is SEHNR and CDR2 is FQNEAQ in the germline V gene (reference sequence). The CDR3 is 16 amino acids. This CDR3 is CASSLILATSTDTQYF.

The chain recombines TRBV19 with TRBJ2-7; lacking DNA, the TRBD1 call made by TCRdb goes unchecked. Germline CDR1 LNHDA, CDR2 SQIVND (reference sequence). This CDR3 region has 15 residues. CDR3 amino acids: CASSIAGSAAYEQYF.

This chain connects TRBV12-3 or TRBV12-4 to TRBJ2-1; absent DNA, TCRdb's TRBD2 call cannot be checked. The CDR3 runs 15 residues. CDR3 residues: CASSLGSGRANEQFF.

The chain joins TRBV29-1 to TRBJ2-3; TCRdb reports TRBD1, a call that lacks DNA to check it against. Per the germline V gene, CDR1 is SQVTM and CDR2 is ANQGSEA. This CDR3 contains 15 residues. The CDR3 loop is CSVEDRAEITDTQYF.

The chain has TRBV29-1 and TRBJ2-7; TCRdb calls TRBD2, which cannot be checked without DNA. CDR3 size: 14 residues. Germline-derived CDR1 and CDR2 are SQVTM and ANQGSEA. This CDR3 is CSVHSGTHSYEQYF.

The chain joins TRBV7-8 to TRBJ1-1; TCRdb's assignment of TRBD1 cannot be checked, as there is no DNA. CDR1 is SGHVS and CDR2 is FQNEAQ in the germline V gene. The CDR3 is 14 amino acids. CDR3 in amino acids: CASSLMGRDPEAFF.

This rearrangement joins TRBV7-8 to TRBJ2-7; TCRdb's D call, TRBD2, is unchecked because there is no DNA. Germline lookup yields CDR1 SGHVS and CDR2 FQNEAQ. The CDR3 covers 14 residues. This chain's CDR3 is CASTEGPSSYEQYF. The whole variable domain, remainder taken from reference TRBV7-8 and TRBJ2-7, is GAGVSQSPRYKVAKRGQDVALRCDPISGHVSLFWYQQALGQGPEFLTYFQNEAQLDKSGLPSDRFFAERPEGSVSTLKIQRTQQEDSAVYLCASTEGPSSYEQYFGPGTRLTVT.

This chain joins TRBV5-1 and TRBJ2-7. The germline V gene encodes CDR1 SGHRS and CDR2 YFSETQ. The CDR3 loop spans 15 amino acids. The chain's CDR3 is CASSLSGSNIYEQYF.

The rearrangement joins TRBV7-9 to TRBJ2-7; with no DNA, the TCRdb D assignment of TRBD1 cannot be verified. Germline CDR1 is SEHNR and CDR2 is FQNEAQ (reference sequence). The CDR3 contains 16 residues. The CDR3 spells CASSRGGGGVIYEQYF.

Here the CDR3 reads CASSPYRTNTEAFF. The chain combines TRBV12-3 or TRBV12-4 with TRBJ1-1. This CDR3 spans 14 amino acids.

V gene TRBV12-3 or TRBV12-4 combines with J gene TRBJ2-7; the TRBD1 assignment by TCRdb is unverifiable without DNA. CDR3 length: 15 amino acids. The CDR3 reads CASSLFDRGAYEQYF.

The CDR3 reads CASSYAQRGPTSTDTQYF. V gene TRBV6-5 combines with J gene TRBJ2-3; the TCRdb call, TRBD1, lacks DNA for checking. CDR1 MNHEY and CDR2 SVGAGI come from the germline V gene. This CDR3 is built from 18 residues.

The chain uses TRBV28 and TRBJ2-7; TCRdb indicates TRBD2, and absent DNA this call remains unverified. The CDR3 is 15 amino acids. Germline loops: CDR1 MDHEN, CDR2 SYDVKM. The CDR3 region is CASSPGLAWGYEQYF.

The chain links TRBV12-3 or TRBV12-4 to TRBJ1-1; TCRdb indicates TRBD1, and absent DNA this call remains unverified. The CDR3 length is 14 residues. The CDR3 sequence: CASSSPGGNTEAFF.

The V and J genes are TRBV27 and TRBJ2-1. Germline V lookup: CDR1 MNHEY, CDR2 SMNVEV (reference sequence). The CDR3 is made up of 15 amino acids. The CDR3 protein is CASSQSGRPYNEQFF.

The J gene is TRBJ2-1, the V gene TRBV29-1; no DNA is available, so the TRBD1 call from TCRdb remains unchecked. Germline loops: CDR1 SQVTM, CDR2 ANQGSEA. The CDR3 runs to 18 residues. The CDR3 is CSAWIHPVEGSSYNEQFF.

This chain joins TRBV29-1 and TRBJ2-1; TCRdb proposes TRBD2, but this gene call is untestable without DNA. Germline CDR1 is SQVTM and CDR2 is ANQGSEA. This CDR3 region has 13 residues. Here the CDR3 reads CSASGGAYNEQFF.

The chain links TRBV27 to TRBJ1-2; TCRdb selects TRBD1, and the lack of DNA leaves this call unchecked. The CDR3 loop spans 15 amino acids. The germline gives CDR1 MNHEY, CDR2 SMNVEV (reference sequence). This chain's CDR3 is CASSPGQKRDYGYTF.

The chain recombines TRBV28 with TRBJ1-1. The CDR3 is 11 residues long. Germline-derived CDR1 and CDR2 are MDHEN and SYDVKM. CDR3 amino acids: CASSLRTEAFF.

V usage is TRBV20-1 and J usage is TRBJ2-7; the D call of TRBD1 rests on TCRdb alone, since no DNA is present to check it. Germline V gene data show CDR1 as DFQATT and CDR2 as SNEGSKA (reference sequence). This CDR3 has 14 amino acids. The CDR3 sequence is CSASSGTGLYEQYF.

The V and J genes are TRBV5-4 and TRBJ2-5; TCRdb's D call of TRBD1 is untestable without DNA. The CDR3 is 15 amino acids. Germline V gives CDR1 SGHNT, CDR2 YYREEE (reference sequence). CDR3 in amino acids: CASRDRVTAQETQYF.

V and J are TRBV2 and TRBJ2-1; TCRdb's D call of TRBD2 is untestable without DNA. Germline V CDR1 and CDR2: SNHLY, FYNNEI. There are 15 residues in the CDR3. CDR3 in amino acids: CASIPSGSPYNEQFF.

This chain joins TRBV7-9 and TRBJ2-7; TCRdb calls TRBD2, which cannot be checked without DNA. Germline V gene lookup returns CDR1 SEHNR and CDR2 FQNEAQ (reference sequence). This CDR3 comprises 16 residues. The CDR3 loop reads CASSLPSGRGPWEQYF.

The chain combines TRBV7-6 with TRBJ2-1. The V gene's germline CDR1 is SGHVS and CDR2 FNYEAQ. This CDR3 has 14 amino acids. Here the CDR3 reads CASSLAPTDVAQFF.

V is TRBV7-9 and J is TRBJ1-5. The CDR3 covers 12 residues. Germline lookup yields CDR1 SEHNR and CDR2 FQNEAQ (reference sequence). CDR3 residues: CASSHTDQPQHF.

V and J are TRBV6-6 and TRBJ1-1. CDR1 is MNHNY, CDR2 SVGAGI, per germline (reference sequence). The CDR3 has 14 amino acids. CDR3 in amino acids: CASSYSGVNTEAFF.

This rearrangement joins TRBV5-5 to TRBJ2-7; TCRdb outputs TRBD1, but without DNA this stays unchecked. Germline V lookup: CDR1 SGHKS, CDR2 YYEKEE (reference sequence). This CDR3 is built from 12 residues. The CDR3 here is CASTITGDEQYF. Filled out from reference TRBV5-5 and TRBJ2-7, the complete variable domain reads DAGVTQSPTHLIKTRGQQVTLRCSPISGHKSVSWYQQVLGQGPQFIFQYYEKEERGRGNFPDRFSARQFPNYSSELNVNALLLGDSALYLCASTITGDEQYFGPGTRLTVT.

This sequence joins TRBV29-1 and TRBJ2-5. The CDR3 spans 15 residues. Germline loops: CDR1 SQVTM, CDR2 ANQGSEA. The CDR3 spells CSVEVLTDAQETQYF.

This chain links TRBV14 with TRBJ2-7; TCRdb names TRBD1, which stays unverified in the absence of DNA. This CDR3 region has 15 residues. CDR1 SGHDN and CDR2 FVKESK come from the germline V gene. The CDR3 loop is CASSRTTFPTYEQYF. Together with reference TRBV14 and TRBJ2-7, the CDR3 gives the full variable domain: EAGVTQFPSHSVIEKGQTVTLRCDPISGHDNLYWYRRVMGKEIKFLLHFVKESKQDESGMPNNRFLAERTGGTYSTLKVQPAELEDSGVYFCASSRTTFPTYEQYFGPGTRLTVT.

The rearrangement links TRBV10-1 to TRBJ2-7; TCRdb returns TRBD1, unconfirmable since there is no DNA. Germline V gene data show CDR1 as WNHNN and CDR2 as SYGVQD (reference sequence). The CDR3 spans 17 residues. Here the CDR3 reads CASSPTQDRGRLHEQYF.